This T cell receptor beta chain appears in the sequencing data of a study of T cell changes during pregnancy in multiple sclerosis (dated by TCRdb to between 2019 and 2020). About the investigation overall: Changes in the T cell repertoire over the course of pregnancy were examined in this study in women with multiple sclerosis.

The receptor library was made with the immunoSEQ multiplex PCR assay. TCRdb's version of the immuneACCESS table is confined to in-frame rearrangements and falls short of the full clone set. An unresolved V gene accounts for under half of the shortfall where checked; the remainder is of unknown origin. The sample table holds more than 85,000 clones, of which around nine tenths were seen once. Jointly, the top ten make up approximately 1.2% of the sample. A note on this clone: No cognate antigen has been identified for it. Base quality data are lacking; no much larger clone is found one base away.

The CDR3 measures 13 amino acids from cysteine to phenylalanine. The CDR3 DNA has 39 bases and is translated from base 1. At the junction V is shortened by 2 bases and J by 2 bases, with 6 bases in between. The germline V gene (reference sequence) sets CDR1 to MNHEY and CDR2 to SMNVEV. The sequences come from peripheral blood, collected in the second trimester of pregnancy. The chain is assembled from TRBV27 and TRBJ2-5; TRBD1 could be the D gene, as 6 bases match. The clonotype originates from a female donor with multiple sclerosis, enrolled in a pregnancy study. At the DNA level, the sequence is TGTGCCAGCAGTTTACAGGGGCAAGAGACCCAGTACTTC. This translates into CASSLQGQETQYF.